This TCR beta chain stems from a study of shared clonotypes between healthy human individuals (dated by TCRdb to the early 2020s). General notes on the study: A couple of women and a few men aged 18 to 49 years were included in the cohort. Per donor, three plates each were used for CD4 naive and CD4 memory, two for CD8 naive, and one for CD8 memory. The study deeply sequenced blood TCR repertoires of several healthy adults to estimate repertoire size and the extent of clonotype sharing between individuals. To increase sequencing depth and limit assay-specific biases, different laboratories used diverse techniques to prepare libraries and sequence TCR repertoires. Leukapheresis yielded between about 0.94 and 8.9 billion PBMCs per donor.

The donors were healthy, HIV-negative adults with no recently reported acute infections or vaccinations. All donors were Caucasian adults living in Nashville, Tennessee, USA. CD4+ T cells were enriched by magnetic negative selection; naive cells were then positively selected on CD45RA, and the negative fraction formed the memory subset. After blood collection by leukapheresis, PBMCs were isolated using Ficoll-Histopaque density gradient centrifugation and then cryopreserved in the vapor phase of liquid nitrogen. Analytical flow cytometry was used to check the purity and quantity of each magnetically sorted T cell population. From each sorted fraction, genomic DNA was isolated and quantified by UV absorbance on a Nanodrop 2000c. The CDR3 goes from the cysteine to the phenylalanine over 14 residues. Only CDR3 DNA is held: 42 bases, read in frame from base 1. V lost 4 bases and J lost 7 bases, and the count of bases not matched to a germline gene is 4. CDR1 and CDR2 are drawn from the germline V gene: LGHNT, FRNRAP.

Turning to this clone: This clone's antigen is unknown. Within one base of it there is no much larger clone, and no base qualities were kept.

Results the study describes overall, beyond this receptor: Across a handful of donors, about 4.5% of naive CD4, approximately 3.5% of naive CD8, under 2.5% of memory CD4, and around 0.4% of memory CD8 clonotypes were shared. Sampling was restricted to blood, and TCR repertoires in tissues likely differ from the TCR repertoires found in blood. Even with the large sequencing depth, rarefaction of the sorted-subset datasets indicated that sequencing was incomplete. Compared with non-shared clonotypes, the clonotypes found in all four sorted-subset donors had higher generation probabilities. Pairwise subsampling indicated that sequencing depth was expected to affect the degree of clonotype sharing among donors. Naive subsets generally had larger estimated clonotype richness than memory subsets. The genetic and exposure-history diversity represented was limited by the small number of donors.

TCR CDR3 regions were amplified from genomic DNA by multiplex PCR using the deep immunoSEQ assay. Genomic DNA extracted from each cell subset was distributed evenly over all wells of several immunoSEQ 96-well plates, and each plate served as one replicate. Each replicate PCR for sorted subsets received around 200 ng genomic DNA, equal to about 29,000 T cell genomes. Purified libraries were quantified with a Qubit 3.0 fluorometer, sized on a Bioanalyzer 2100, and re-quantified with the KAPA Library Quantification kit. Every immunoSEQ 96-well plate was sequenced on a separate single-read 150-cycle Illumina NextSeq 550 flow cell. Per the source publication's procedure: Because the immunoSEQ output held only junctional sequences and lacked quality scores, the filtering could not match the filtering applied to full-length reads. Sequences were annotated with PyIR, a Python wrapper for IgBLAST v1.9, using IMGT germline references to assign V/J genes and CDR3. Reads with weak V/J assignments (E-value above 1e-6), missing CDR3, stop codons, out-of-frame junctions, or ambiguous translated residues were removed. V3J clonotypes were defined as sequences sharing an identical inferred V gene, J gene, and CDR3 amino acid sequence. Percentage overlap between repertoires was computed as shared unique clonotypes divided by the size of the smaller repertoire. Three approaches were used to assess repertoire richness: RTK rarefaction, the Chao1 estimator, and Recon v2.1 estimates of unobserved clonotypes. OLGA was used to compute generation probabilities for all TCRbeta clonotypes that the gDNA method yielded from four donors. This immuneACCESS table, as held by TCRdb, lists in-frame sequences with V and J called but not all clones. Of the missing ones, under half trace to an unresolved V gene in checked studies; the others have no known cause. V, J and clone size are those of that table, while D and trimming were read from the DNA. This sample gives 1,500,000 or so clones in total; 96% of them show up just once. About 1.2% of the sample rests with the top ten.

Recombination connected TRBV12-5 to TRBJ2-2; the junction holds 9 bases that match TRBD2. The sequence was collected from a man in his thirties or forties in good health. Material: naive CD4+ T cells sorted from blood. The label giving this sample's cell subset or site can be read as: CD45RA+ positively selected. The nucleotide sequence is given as TGTGCTAGTGGTTCCGGGACTAGCCACGGGGAGCTGTTTTTT. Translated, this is CASGSGTSHGELFF. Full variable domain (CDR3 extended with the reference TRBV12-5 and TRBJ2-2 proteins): DARVTQTPRHKVTEMGQEVTMRCQPILGHNTVFWYRQTMMQGLELLAYFRNRAPLDDSGMPKDRFSAEMPDATLATLKIQPSEPRDSAVYFCASGSGTSHGELFFGEGSRLTVL.